This TCR beta chain was obtained from a study of vaccination effects on CD4 cells after COVID-19. The table came from immunoSEQ multiplex PCR; TCRdb's copy has only in-frame clones and leaves some out. This sample has approximately 74,000 clones, with about four fifths found just once. Before sequencing took place, the ViraFEST assay used viral peptide pools to expand antigen-specific CD4+ T cells. Subsequent to a culture period of about ten days, CD4+ T cells were isolated. Each vaccine recipient was nucleocapsid antibody negative and had no prior SARS-CoV-2 infection. Over 1.5 million PBMC per well were cultured with approximately 10 IU/ml IL-2 and 7.5 to 10 ug/ml peptides. On both days 3 and 7, half of the culture medium was replaced with IL-2 medium. General observations from the study: Relatively few convalescent patients took part in the study, which had no early post-infection timepoints. In vaccinees who were healthy, merely 1 out of 255 vaccine-induced clones cross-reacted with common cold coronaviruses.

Germline assignment: CDR1 MNHEY and CDR2 SVGAGI. The CDR3 length is 14 residues. V was cut by 5 bases and J by 0 bases, with 7 bases left in between. Comments on this clone: The antigen is unknown.

This TCR derives from a human donor who received a COVID-19 vaccine. The rearrangement links TRBV6-5 to TRBJ1-4, with D unresolved. The input for sequencing was CD4+ T cells from PBMCs cultured with HCoV-NL63 spike peptides, taken before COVID-19 vaccination. As DNA, the CDR3 is TGTGCCAGCAGTAACAGCGCAACTAATGAAAAACTGTTTTTT. Its translation: CASSNSATNEKLFF.